Shown below are 26 T cell receptor beta chains from a single sample sequenced in a study of siplizumab effects on memory and regulatory T cells. TCRdb's table, derived via immunoSEQ multiplex PCR, lists solely in-frame clones and lacks some. The profile shows 50,000 to 55,000 clones, over 90% of them singletons. Sequenced input: CD8+ T cells sorted from blood. These TCRs come from a human donor in good health.

This rearrangement joins TRBV11-1 to TRBJ2-1; maybe TRBD1 (6 bases). The CDR3 totals 14 residues. Germline CDR1 SGHAT, CDR2 FQDESV (reference sequence). V was shortened by 3 bases and J by 9 bases, with 15 bases between the two germline ends. This CDR3 is CASSLTQGRGEQFF. As DNA, the CDR3 is TGTGCCAGCAGCTTGACACAGGGAAGGGGTGAGCAGTTCTTC.

The CDR3 spells CASSLEIRGDLGNQPQHF. The CDR3 nucleotides are TGTGCCAGCAGCTTAGAGATTCGGGGGGATTTAGGCAATCAGCCCCAGCATTTT. V and J are TRBV7-8 and TRBJ1-5, with D possibly being TRBD1 (5 bases). The germline CDR1 and CDR2 sequences are SGHVS and FQNEAQ. This CDR3 comprises 18 residues. V was pared by 1 base and J by 2 bases, with 18 bases between. The full variable domain, in which reference TRBV7-8 and TRBJ1-5 provide the parts outside the CDR3, is GAGVSQSPRYKVAKRGQDVALRCDPISGHVSLFWYQQALGQGPEFLTYFQNEAQLDKSGLPSDRFFAERPEGSVSTLKIQRTQQEDSAVYLCASSLEIRGDLGNQPQHFGDGTRLSIL.

V gene TRBV9 combines with J gene TRBJ2-1; maybe TRBD2 (6 bases). Per germline, CDR1 SGDLS and CDR2 YYNGEE. The CDR3 extends over 15 amino acids. V was trimmed by 1 base and J by 7 bases, leaving 15 bases between them. The CDR3 reads CASSVPSGAGNEQFF. DNA of the CDR3: TGTGCCAGCAGCGTACCGTCCGGGGCGGGGAATGAGCAGTTCTTC.

The chain combines TRBV28 with TRBJ2-7; D is unresolved. Trimming cost V 8 bases and J 2 bases, with 10 bases left between them. Germline loops: CDR1 MDHEN, CDR2 SYDVKM. The CDR3 runs 12 residues. CDR3 nucleotide sequence: TGTGCCAGCTCTAAGGACCCCTACGAGCAGTACTTC. This translates into CASSKDPYEQYF.

The chain joins TRBV6-1 to TRBJ2-1; 7 bases map to TRBD2. There are 13 residues in the CDR3. Per germline, CDR1 MNHNS and CDR2 SASEGT. V lost 7 bases to trimming and J lost 9 bases; unmatched junction nucleotides: 9. CDR3 coding DNA: TGTGCCAGCACCCATCGGGGGGTTGGTGAGCAGTTCTTC. This encodes CASTHRGVGEQFF.

The V call is TRBV7-9, the J call TRBJ2-7, with D perhaps TRBD1 or TRBD2 (5 bases each). Germline lookup yields CDR1 SEHNR and CDR2 FQNEAQ (reference sequence). CDR3 length: 16 amino acids. V was pared by 5 bases and J by 2 bases, with 19 bases between. CDR3 loop: CASSLFLGRDAYEQYF. As DNA, the CDR3 is TGTGCCAGCAGCCTATTTCTCGGCAGGGACGCCTACGAGCAGTACTTC.

J is TRBJ2-7 and V is TRBV28; TRBD2 is a possible D gene (6 bases). This CDR3 spans 16 amino acids. Trimming left V 3 bases short and J 6 bases short, with 21 bases between. The V gene's germline CDR1 is MDHEN and CDR2 SYDVKM. CDR3 sequence: CASSFSVIDLGGEQYF. As DNA, the CDR3 is TGTGCCAGCAGTTTCTCTGTTATCGACTTGGGGGGCGAGCAGTACTTC.

Here the CDR3 DNA reads TGTGCCAGCAGTGGGCTAGCGGGGCCTTGGAATGAGCAGTTCTTC. This gives the protein CASSGLAGPWNEQFF. J is TRBJ2-1 and V is TRBV28; 9 bases are a match to TRBD2. V lost 5 bases, J lost 7 bases, and 9 bases stayed unmatched. The germline V gene encodes CDR1 MDHEN and CDR2 SYDVKM. This CDR3 region has 15 residues.

The chain carries TRBV11-1 and TRBJ1-2; D not resolved. CDR1 and CDR2 from the germline V gene are SGHAT and FQDESV (reference sequence). CDR3 length: 12 amino acids. V was pared by 5 bases and J by 5 bases, with 9 bases between. In nucleotides, the CDR3 is TGTGCCAGCAGCAGCGACGAATATGGCTACACCTTC. Its protein product is CASSSDEYGYTF.

The chain combines TRBV27 with TRBJ2-7; 11 bases are a match to TRBD2. The CDR3 length is 16 residues. Germline assignment: CDR1 MNHEY and CDR2 SMNVEV (reference sequence). V was pared by 6 bases and J by 2 bases, with 9 bases of the junction left unmatched. This CDR3 reads CASRKPGLAETYEQYF. CDR3 in DNA: TGTGCCAGCAGAAAACCGGGACTAGCGGAGACCTACGAGCAGTACTTC.

The chain combines TRBV19 with TRBJ1-2; D gene ambiguous. V was cut by 1 base and J by 8 bases, with 11 bases left in between. This CDR3 region has 13 residues. Germline V CDR1 and CDR2: LNHDA, SQIVND (reference sequence). The CDR3 nucleotides are TGTGCCAGTAGTATAGTCGCAGCGGAGGGCTACACCTTC. Encoded protein: CASSIVAAEGYTF. The full variable domain, its missing parts supplied by reference TRBV19 and TRBJ1-2, is DGGITQSPKYLFRKEGQNVTLSCEQNLNHDAMYWYRQDPGQGLRLIYYSQIVNDFQKGDIAEGYSVSREKKESFPLTVTSAQKNPTAFYLCASSIVAAEGYTFGSGTRLTVV.

The CDR3 loop reads CASSELPGNTIYF. For the CDR3, the DNA is TGTGCCAGCAGTGAATTGCCCGGAAACACCATATATTTT. The rearrangement links TRBV27 to TRBJ1-3, with D uncertain. This CDR3 has 13 residues. V dropped 5 bases and J dropped 4 bases, with 9 bases sitting between them. Germline lookup yields CDR1 MNHEY and CDR2 SMNVEV (reference sequence).

The chain joins TRBV12-2 to TRBJ2-5. TRBV12-2 is termed a pseudogene. This CDR3 is 16 amino acids long. CDR3 sequence reads: CASRLGVTGEGETQYF. In DNA form, the CDR3 reads TGTGCAAGTCGCTTAGGGGTTACAGGGGAGGGAGAGACCCAGTACTTC.

The J gene is TRBJ2-1, the V gene TRBV4-1, with a possible D match to TRBD2 (5 bases). Germline V gives CDR1 MGHRA, CDR2 YSYEKL. CDR3 length: 11 amino acids. Trimming took off 4 bases at V and 8 bases at J, with 6 bases between the two ends. The CDR3 region is CASSRGDEQFF. The CDR3 DNA reads TGCGCCAGCAGCCGGGGAGATGAGCAGTTCTTC.

The chain recombines TRBV4-2 with TRBJ2-1; 7 nucleotides line up with TRBD2. The CDR3 spans 16 residues. CDR1 and CDR2 from the germline V gene are LGHNA and YNFKEQ. Losses at the gene ends were 0 bases for V and 2 bases for J; bases not matched to a gene: 4. For the CDR3, the DNA is TGTGCCAGCAGCCAAGAATGGCTAGCGGCCTACAATGAGCAGTTCTTC. This translates into CASSQEWLAAYNEQFF.

The rearrangement joins TRBV27 to TRBJ2-1; D gene ambiguous. Germline assignment: CDR1 MNHEY and CDR2 SMNVEV (reference sequence). Deletions cut 2 bases from V and 8 bases from J, with 7 bases between. The CDR3 totals 12 residues. The CDR3 sequence is CASSLGVDEQFF. CDR3 sequence (DNA): TGTGCCAGCAGTTTAGGGGTGGATGAGCAGTTCTTC.

The V and J genes are TRBV2 and TRBJ1-2; D may be TRBD1 (5 bases). Germline V gene lookup returns CDR1 SNHLY and CDR2 FYNNEI. Between the trimmed V and J ends, which lost 6 bases and 0 bases, there was a span of 11 bases. This CDR3 has 14 amino acids. The CDR3 DNA sequence: TGTGCCAGCAGCCAGGGACCCCCTAACTATGGCTACACCTTC. Its translation: CASSQGPPNYGYTF.

This chain uses TRBV11-2 with TRBJ2-1; 8 positions agree with TRBD1. Germline CDR1 SGHAT, CDR2 FQNNGV. This CDR3 spans 13 amino acids. Germline trimming cut 5 bases from V and 5 bases from J; bases unmatched to any gene: 2. The CDR3 spells CASSMTGDNEQFF. The DNA of the CDR3 is TGTGCCAGCAGCATGACAGGGGACAATGAGCAGTTCTTC.

This clone has just a few counts. This chain uses TRBV7-9 with TRBJ1-3; D gene ambiguous. This CDR3 contains 12 residues. Germline V gene sequence: CDR1 SEHNR, CDR2 FQNEAQ (reference sequence). Trimming took 5 bases from V and 3 from J, leaving 5 bases between them. CDR3 nucleotide sequence: TGTGCCAGCAGCCCCAATGGAAACACCATATATTTT. Protein: CASSPNGNTIYF.

This chain uses TRBV6-5 with TRBJ2-7, with D possibly being TRBD1 (6 bases). The CDR3 has 14 amino acids. V was clipped by 6 bases and J by 6 bases, with 18 bases between them. The V gene's germline CDR1 is MNHEY and CDR2 SVGAGI. The DNA for the CDR3 is TGTGCCAGCAGGCAACAGGGAACCCTGGGCGAGCAGTACTTC. It encodes CASRQQGTLGEQYF.

CDR3 in DNA: TGTGCCAGCAGCCTCTCCTCGGGGGCCGGGCTGGGGAATGGCTACACCTTC. Residues: CASSLSSGAGLGNGYTF. This chain uses TRBV7-8 with TRBJ1-2, with a weak D call TRBD1 (6 bases). Trimming left V 5 bases short and J 6 bases short, with 25 bases between. The CDR3 consists of 17 residues. Looked up from germline, CDR1 is SGHVS and CDR2 is FQNEAQ.

The genes are TRBV4-1 and TRBJ1-1, with TRBD1 matching over 7 bases. The trim removed 3 bases at V and 3 bases at J, leaving 1 base unmatched. Germline-derived CDR1 and CDR2 are MGHRA and YSYEKL. There are 13 residues in the CDR3. The CDR3 loop is CASSQGTDTEAFF. In nucleotides, the CDR3 is TGCGCCAGCAGCCAGGGGACAGACACTGAAGCTTTCTTT.

In this sample, this clone turned up once. V is TRBV28 and J is TRBJ1-2; D is undetermined. The CDR3 consists of 14 residues. Germline V lookup: CDR1 MDHEN, CDR2 SYDVKM. Trimming pared 4 bases from V and 5 bases from J, leaving 14 bases between. The DNA of the CDR3 is TGTGCCAGCAGTTCCTATAAACGACTTTATGGCTACACCTTC. The encoded protein is CASSSYKRLYGYTF.

The genes are TRBV27 and TRBJ2-1; no definite D call. Germline V gene lookup returns CDR1 MNHEY and CDR2 SMNVEV (reference sequence). The CDR3 extends over 14 amino acids. Trimming took 4 bases from V and 6 from J, leaving 13 bases between them. The CDR3, as DNA: TGTGCCAGCAGTTATACGACCGCCGGCAATGAGCAGTTCTTC. It codes for CASSYTTAGNEQFF.

This rearrangement joins TRBV7-8 to TRBJ2-7, with D perhaps TRBD1 (6 bases). The V end was cut by 0 bases, the J end by 2 bases, with 14 bases between. The CDR3 consists of 16 residues. CDR1 SGHVS and CDR2 FQNEAQ come from the germline V gene. CDR3 residues: CASSLATGTYAYEQYF. In nucleotides, the CDR3 is TGTGCCAGCAGCTTAGCTACAGGGACGTATGCCTACGAGCAGTACTTC.

The V call is TRBV29-1, the J call TRBJ2-7, with D perhaps assigned TRBD1 or TRBD2 (5 bases each). In germline, CDR1 is SQVTM, CDR2 ANQGSEA. The CDR3 totals 12 residues. The germline V and J ends were trimmed by 2 bases and 6 bases, with 11 bases remaining between them. CDR3 sequence reads: CSVETGTGEQYF. The CDR3 coding sequence is TGCAGCGTTGAAACGGGGACGGGCGAGCAGTACTTC.